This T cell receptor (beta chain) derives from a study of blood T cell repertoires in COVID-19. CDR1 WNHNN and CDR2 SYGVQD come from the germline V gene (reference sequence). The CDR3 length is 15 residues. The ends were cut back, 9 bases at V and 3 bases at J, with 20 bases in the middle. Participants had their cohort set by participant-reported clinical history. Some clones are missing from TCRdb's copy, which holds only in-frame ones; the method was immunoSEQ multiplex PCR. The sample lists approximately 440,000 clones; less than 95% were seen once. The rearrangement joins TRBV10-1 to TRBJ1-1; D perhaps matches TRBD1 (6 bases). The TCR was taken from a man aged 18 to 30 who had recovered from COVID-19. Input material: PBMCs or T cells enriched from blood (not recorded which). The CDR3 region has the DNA TGCGCCAGTTCCGAAGCCGGGGGGGCTTACACTGAAGCTTTCTTT. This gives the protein CASSEAGGAYTEAFF.